Given below is one TCR beta chain in context. This record comes from a study of blood T cell repertoires in COVID-19. The wider study: The United States, Italy and Spain supplied acute and convalescent COVID-19 samples.

In the original workflow: By means of reference gene primer amplification, nucleated cell counts were estimated. Measured with immunoSEQ multiplex PCR; TCRdb has only the in-frame clones, and not every one. Clonal size and the V and J genes are those of that table, whereas D and trimming came from the DNA. The sample has about 280,000 clones; roughly 90% are singletons. Participants, about 18 to 89 years old, spanned about two dozen US areas. Participant reports of clinical history set cohort assignment. The sequenced sample consisted of PBMCs or T cells enriched from blood (not recorded which). The source of this sequence is a woman between 18 and 30 years old with acute COVID-19.

The CDR3: CSVSSSGTYEQYF. As DNA, the CDR3 is TGCAGCGTCAGTTCTAGCGGGACTTACGAGCAGTACTTC. The V gene is TRBV29-1, the J gene TRBJ2-7; 9 bases are shared with TRBD2. Germline CDR1 and CDR2: SQVTM and ANQGSEA. The CDR3 is 13 amino acids. The J segment lost 4 bases and the V segment lost 6 bases, leaving 7 bases of the junction unmatched.